These 23 T cell receptor beta chains originate from one sample sequenced in a study of blood T cell repertoires in COVID-19. The assay was immunoSEQ multiplex PCR, and TCRdb's table has in-frame clones only and misses some. This table has some 360,000 clones, approximately 89% appearing once. The sample was peripheral blood. The source is a woman aged 60-75 years with COVID-19, enrolled during active disease.

This rearrangement joins TRBV29-1 to TRBJ2-7, with TRBD2 identical over 9 bases. Germline loops: CDR1 SQVTM, CDR2 ANQGSEA. This CDR3 is 13 amino acids long. V trimming: 6 bases; J trimming: 7 bases; junction bases outside the gene matches: 10. The CDR3 is CSVAGGPSREQYF. The DNA of the CDR3 is TGCAGCGTCGCGGGGGGGCCTAGTCGAGAGCAGTACTTC.

The V gene is TRBV23-1, the J gene TRBJ1-3; TRBD1 aligns across 9 bases. TRBV23-1 is known as an ORF, though its function is uncertain. CDR3 length: 17 residues. The J segment lost 0 bases and the V segment lost 6 bases, leaving 9 bases of the junction unmatched. CDR3 DNA sequence: TGCGCCAGCAGCAAGGACAGGGGAGTTTACTCTGGAAACACCATATATTTT. This translates into CASSKDRGVYSGNTIYF.

The genes are TRBV27 and TRBJ2-1; 8 nucleotides agree with TRBD2. CDR1 MNHEY and CDR2 SMNVEV come from the germline V gene (reference sequence). The CDR3 length is 16 residues. The trim removed 3 bases at V and 4 bases at J, leaving 8 bases unmatched. CDR3 amino acids: CASSLSRGGRYNEQFF. The DNA for the CDR3 is TGTGCCAGCAGTTTGTCCCGGGGGGGACGTTACAATGAGCAGTTCTTC.

The chain combines TRBV28 with TRBJ1-2; D unclear. Trimming took off 7 bases at V and 8 bases at J, with 17 bases between the two ends. The V gene's germline CDR1 is MDHEN and CDR2 SYDVKM. The CDR3 is made up of 13 amino acids. CDR3 residues: CASTSPASRGYTF. CDR3 DNA: TGTGCCAGCACCTCCCCCGCTTCTAGGGGCTACACCTTC.

This chain connects TRBV19 to TRBJ1-2, with 8 bases that match TRBD1. From germline, CDR1 is LNHDA and CDR2 SQIVND (reference sequence). The CDR3 has 13 amino acids. After removal of 7 bases from V and 4 bases from J, the junction contained 5 bases not matched to a gene. Written as DNA, the CDR3 is TGTGCCAGTACCAGGACAGGGACCTATGGCTACACCTTC. Amino acids: CASTRTGTYGYTF.

The chain recombines TRBV24-1 with TRBJ1-5; 10 nucleotides align to TRBD1. The CDR3 covers 15 residues. In germline, CDR1 is KGHDR, CDR2 SFDVKD. J gave up 7 bases and V 12 bases, and 14 bases lay outside the gene matches. Here the CDR3 DNA reads TGTGCCGCCCAATCCCCGGGACAGGGGTCGCAGCCCCAGCATTTT. As protein: CAAQSPGQGSQPQHF.

This clone was observed once. The chain recombines TRBV25-1 with TRBJ1-2, with 7 bases aligning to TRBD1. Germline lookup yields CDR1 MGHDK and CDR2 SYGVNS. The CDR3 loop spans 13 amino acids. V gave up 3 bases and J gave up 7 bases; unmatched junction bases: 5. CDR3 in amino acids: CASSDGQAGGYTF. CDR3 DNA sequence: TGTGCCAGCAGTGACGGACAGGCTGGTGGCTACACCTTC.

The rearrangement uses TRBV6-1 and TRBJ1-1; D unclear. The CDR3 length is 14 residues. V was cut by 7 bases and J by 4 bases, with 16 bases left in between. Germline V gives CDR1 MNHNS, CDR2 SASEGT. The CDR3 bases are TGTGCCAGCATCAACCCCCCCCAGCGCACTGAAGCTTTCTTT. Encoded protein: CASINPPQRTEAFF.

This clone was observed a handful of times. The V call is TRBV12-3 or TRBV12-4, the J call TRBJ2-3; D possibly corresponds to TRBD2 (6 bases). This CDR3 region has 12 residues. V was clipped by 8 bases and J by 4 bases, with 10 bases between them. CDR3 DNA sequence: TGTGCCAGCCGGGGGTTGGCAGATACGCAGTATTTT. Its protein product is CASRGLADTQYF.

The J gene is TRBJ1-6, the V gene TRBV2, with D uncertain. The CDR3 extends over 15 amino acids. Germline-derived CDR1 and CDR2 are SNHLY and FYNNEI. Trimming took 2 bases from V and 3 from J, leaving 8 bases between them. The CDR3 loop reads CASSETGNYNSPLHF. CDR3 DNA sequence: TGTGCCAGCAGTGAAACGGGGAACTATAATTCACCCCTCCACTTT. Complete variable domain (other parts from reference TRBV2 and TRBJ1-6): EPEVTQTPSHQVTQMGQEVILRCVPISNHLYFYWYRQILGQKVEFLVSFYNNEISEKSEIFDDQFSVERPDGSNFTLKIRSTKLEDSAMYFCASSETGNYNSPLHFGNGTRLTVT.

V is TRBV12-5 and J is TRBJ2-2, with 11 bases fitting TRBD2. The junction had 5 bases not matched to a gene; V was cut back by 4 bases and J by 7 bases. Germline V gene lookup returns CDR1 LGHNT and CDR2 FRNRAP. The CDR3 has 15 residues. CDR3 in DNA: TGTGCTAGTGGTTCTAGCGGGGGGATGAACGGGGAGCTGTTTTTT. Amino acid sequence: CASGSSGGMNGELFF.

The chain links TRBV5-5 to TRBJ2-2; D may be TRBD1 (6 bases). V was trimmed by 0 bases and J by 6 bases, leaving 18 bases between them. The CDR3 length is 17 residues. CDR1 is SGHKS, CDR2 YYEKEE, per germline (reference sequence). The CDR3 loop reads CASSLDVTGWVPGELFF. The CDR3 nucleotides read TGTGCCAGCAGCTTGGACGTAACAGGGTGGGTCCCCGGGGAGCTGTTTTTT.

The sample holds one count of this clone. V usage is TRBV7-9 and J usage is TRBJ2-7; TRBD2 matches at 10 bases. Germline values: CDR1 SEHNR, CDR2 FQNEAQ (reference sequence). The CDR3 is 15 residues long. Trimming cost V 5 bases and J 6 bases; bases outside gene matches: 10. The DNA for the CDR3 is TGTGCCAGCAGCCCAGCGGGACTAGCGATTAGCGAGCAGTACTTC. It specifies CASSPAGLAISEQYF.

The rearrangement joins TRBV28 to TRBJ1-2; 9 positions agree with TRBD1. V was clipped by 5 bases and J by 4 bases; unmatched bases: 2. The CDR3 has 13 amino acids. Germline V gives CDR1 MDHEN, CDR2 SYDVKM. The CDR3 sequence: CASSPDRGYGYTF. The CDR3 DNA reads as TGTGCCAGCAGTCCGGACAGGGGCTATGGCTACACCTTC.

The rearrangement joins TRBV28 to TRBJ1-3, with unresolved D. Trimming took off 5 bases at V and 0 bases at J, with 5 bases between the two ends. The CDR3 spans 13 residues. Germline CDR1 and CDR2: MDHEN and SYDVKM. CDR3 in DNA: TGTGCCAGCAGTCCCCACTCTGGAAACACCATATATTTT. Translating it yields CASSPHSGNTIYF.

This clone was found once. The chain couples TRBV6-2 or TRBV6-3 to TRBJ2-2; 8 bases are shared with TRBD1. Germline V lookup: CDR1 MNHEY, CDR2 SVGEGT. V lost 6 bases and J lost 0; bases outside the gene matches: 9. The CDR3 sequence is 17 residues long. The CDR3, as DNA: TGTGCCAGCAGCTATCCCCCGGGACAGGCGAACACCGGGGAGCTGTTTTTT. Residues: CASSYPPGQANTGELFF.

This clone is a singleton in its sample. The chain employs TRBV20-1 and TRBJ2-5; a weak D match, TRBD1 (6 bases). The CDR3 loop spans 11 amino acids. V lost 6 bases and J 5 bases, leaving 10 bases between the germline ends. CDR1 and CDR2 (germline): DFQATT, SNEGSKA (reference sequence). In nucleotides, the CDR3 is TGCAGTGCCACCGACAGGGAGACCCAGTACTTC. Its protein is CSATDRETQYF.

V usage is TRBV5-1 and J usage is TRBJ2-5; the match to TRBD2 covers 9 bases. Trimming removed 4 bases from V and 4 bases from J; junction bases left unmatched: 8. There are 15 residues in the CDR3. Per the germline V gene, CDR1 is SGHRS and CDR2 is YFSETQ. The CDR3 loop is CASSRQRGAGETQYF. The CDR3 nucleotides read TGCGCCAGCAGCCGACAGCGGGGGGCGGGAGAGACCCAGTACTTC.

Ten or more counts support this clone. The V and J genes are TRBV6-6 and TRBJ1-3; D not certain. Per the germline V gene, CDR1 is MNHNY and CDR2 is SVGAGI (reference sequence). This CDR3 has 16 residues. Trimming took off 8 bases at V and 2 bases at J, with 19 bases between the two ends. CDR3 coding DNA: TGTGCCAGCGGTATGATTTTTGTTACAGCTGGAAACACCATATATTTT. Its translation is CASGMIFVTAGNTIYF.

This clone was observed a handful of times. The chain carries TRBV6-6 and TRBJ2-2; 9 nucleotides match TRBD1. Germline CDR1 and CDR2: MNHNY and SVGAGI (reference sequence). The CDR3 covers 14 residues. V trimming: 8 bases; J trimming: 7 bases; junction bases outside the gene matches: 8. As DNA, the CDR3 is TGTGCCAGCGCACGACAGGGGGATGGCGGGGAGCTGTTTTTT. This translates into CASARQGDGGELFF.

This clone was recorded only once. The V gene is TRBV7-3, the J gene TRBJ1-2; D is unresolved. Germline V CDR1 and CDR2: SGHTA, FQGTGA. This CDR3 contains 17 residues. V was cut by 5 bases and J by 8 bases, with 27 bases left in between. CDR3 DNA sequence: TGTGCCAGCAGCCCAAATACGGCAGGCCTGTCGGCTGGCGGCTACACCTTC. This gives the protein CASSPNTAGLSAGGYTF.

The chain employs TRBV5-1 and TRBJ1-1, with TRBD1 identical over 7 bases. V lost 4 bases, J lost 7 bases, and 13 bases stayed unmatched. The CDR3 consists of 15 residues. Germline V CDR1 and CDR2: SGHRS, YFSETQ. In DNA, the CDR3 is TGCGCCAGCAGCCAGAAACCGGGACAGCCGCTTGAAGCTTTCTTT. This encodes CASSQKPGQPLEAFF.

The chain links TRBV7-2 to TRBJ1-6; D is possibly TRBD1 (6 bases). CDR3 size: 16 residues. CDR1 and CDR2 (germline): SGHTA, FQGNSA. Trimming pared 5 bases from V and 9 bases from J, leaving 20 bases between. CDR3 coding DNA: TGTGCCAGCAGCCGGACCGTTGCAGGGGAGGGTTCACCCCTCCACTTT. Protein: CASSRTVAGEGSPLHF.